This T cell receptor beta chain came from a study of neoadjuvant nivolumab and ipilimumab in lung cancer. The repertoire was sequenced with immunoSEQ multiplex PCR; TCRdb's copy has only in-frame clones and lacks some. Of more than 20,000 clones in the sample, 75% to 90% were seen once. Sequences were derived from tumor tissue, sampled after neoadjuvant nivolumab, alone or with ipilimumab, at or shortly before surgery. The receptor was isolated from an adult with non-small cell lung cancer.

The CDR3 bases are TGTGCCAGCAACGGACAGGGGAACACTGAAGCTTTCTTT. Its protein product is CASNGQGNTEAFF. V is TRBV11-3 and J is TRBJ1-1; the match to TRBD1 covers 8 bases. The trim removed 7 bases at V and 1 base at J, leaving 2 bases unmatched. Looked up from germline, CDR1 is SGHNT and CDR2 is YENEEA. This CDR3 comprises 13 residues. The full variable domain, rest sourced from reference TRBV11-3 and TRBJ1-1, is EAGVVQSPRYKIIEKKQPVAFWCNPISGHNTLYWYLQNLGQGPELLIRYENEEAVDDSQLPKDRFSAERLKGVDSTLKIQPAELGDSAVYLCASNGQGNTEAFFGQGTRLTVV.